The sequence of this T cell receptor (beta chain) was determined in a study of T cells in Graves' hyperthyroidism and ophthalmopathy. This clonotype has more than one count but fewer than ten. CDR1 is DFQATT and CDR2 is SNEGSKA in the germline V gene (reference sequence). Trimming cost V 2 bases and J 6 bases; bases outside gene matches: 16. CDR3 length: 17 amino acids. Amplified TCR beta CDR3 regions derived from RNA transcripts. Researchers ran a first-round RT-PCR on the TCR CDR3 using the HTBI primer set. TCRdb passed the multiplex PCR reads through MiXCR, listing each CDR3 protein once. The repertoire holds 350,000 to 400,000 distinct CDR3 sequences, with approximately 15% as singletons.

The sequenced material came from blood. The chain combines TRBV20-1 with TRBJ2-1; TRBD2 aligns across 7 bases. The clonotype comes from a woman aged 25 to 39 with Graves' hyperthyroidism. CDR3 nucleotides: TGCAGTGCTAGAACCTTTAGCGGGCCGGAGTCGGGCAATGAGCAGTTCTTC. Protein product: CSARTFSGPESGNEQFF.